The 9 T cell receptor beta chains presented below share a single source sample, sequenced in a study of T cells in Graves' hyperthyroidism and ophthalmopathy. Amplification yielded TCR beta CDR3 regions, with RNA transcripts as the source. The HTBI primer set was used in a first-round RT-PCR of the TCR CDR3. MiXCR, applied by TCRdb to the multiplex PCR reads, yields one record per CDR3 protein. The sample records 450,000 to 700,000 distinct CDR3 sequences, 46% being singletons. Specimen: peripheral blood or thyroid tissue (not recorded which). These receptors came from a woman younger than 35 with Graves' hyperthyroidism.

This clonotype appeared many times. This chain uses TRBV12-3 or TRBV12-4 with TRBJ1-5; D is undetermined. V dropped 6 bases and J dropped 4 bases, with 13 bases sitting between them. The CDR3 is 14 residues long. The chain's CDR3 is CASSRPDKNQPQHF. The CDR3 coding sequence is TGTGCCAGCAGCCGACCTGATAAAAATCAGCCCCAGCATTTT.

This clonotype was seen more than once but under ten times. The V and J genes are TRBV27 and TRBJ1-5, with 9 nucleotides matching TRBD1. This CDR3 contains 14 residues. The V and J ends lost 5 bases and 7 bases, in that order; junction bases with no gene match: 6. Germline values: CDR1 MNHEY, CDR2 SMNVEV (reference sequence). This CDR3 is CASSPGTGWQPQHF. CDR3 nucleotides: TGTGCCAGCAGTCCGGGGACAGGGTGGCAGCCCCAGCATTTT.

CDR3 region: CASSEWGGPDTQYF. The DNA for the CDR3 is TGCGCCAGCAGTGAATGGGGGGGCCCAGATACGCAGTATTTT. V and J are TRBV5-1 and TRBJ2-3; maybe TRBD2 (7 bases). V shed 5 bases and J shed 4 bases, with 14 bases lying between them. This CDR3 has 14 amino acids. The V gene's germline CDR1 is SGHRS and CDR2 YFSETQ.

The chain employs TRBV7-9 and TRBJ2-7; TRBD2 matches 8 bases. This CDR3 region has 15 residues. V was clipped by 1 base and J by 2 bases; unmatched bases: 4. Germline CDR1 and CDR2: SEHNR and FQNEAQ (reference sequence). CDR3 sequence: CASSLVGAGAYEQYF. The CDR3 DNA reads TGTGCCAGCAGCTTAGTGGGAGCGGGAGCCTACGAGCAGTACTTC.

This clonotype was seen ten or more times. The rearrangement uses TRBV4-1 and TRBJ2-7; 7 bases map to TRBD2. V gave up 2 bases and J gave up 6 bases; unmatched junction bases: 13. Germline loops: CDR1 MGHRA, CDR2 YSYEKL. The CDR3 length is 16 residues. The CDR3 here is CASSQMGGTSQGEQYF. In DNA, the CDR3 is TGCGCCAGCAGCCAAATGGGGGGGACTTCCCAGGGCGAGCAGTACTTC.

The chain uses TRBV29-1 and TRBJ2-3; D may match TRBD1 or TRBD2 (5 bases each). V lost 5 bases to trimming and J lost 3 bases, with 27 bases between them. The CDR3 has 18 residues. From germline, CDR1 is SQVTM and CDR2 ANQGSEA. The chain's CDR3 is CSVTLYGHGGGITDTQYF. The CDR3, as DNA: TGCAGCGTTACGCTATACGGACATGGAGGAGGAATAACAGATACGCAGTATTTT.

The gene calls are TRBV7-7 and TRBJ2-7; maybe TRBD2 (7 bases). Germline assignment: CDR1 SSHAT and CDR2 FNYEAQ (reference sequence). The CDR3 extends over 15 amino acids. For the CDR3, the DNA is TGTGCTAGGGGACGGCAGGGGCTAGCGGTTTCCGAGCAGTACTTC. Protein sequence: CARGRQGLAVSEQYF. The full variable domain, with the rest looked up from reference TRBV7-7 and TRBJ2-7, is GAGVSQSPRYKVTKRGQDVTLRCDPISSHATLYWYQQALGQGPEFLTYFNYEAQPDKSGLPSDRFSAERPEGSISTLTIQRTEQRDSAMYRCARGRQGLAVSEQYFGPGTRLTVT.

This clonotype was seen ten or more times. The CDR3 nucleotides are TGTGCCAGCAGTGACCGACGGGAAACCGGGGAGCTGTTTTTT. It translates to CASSDRRETGELFF. The chain has TRBV6-4 and TRBJ2-2, with D perhaps TRBD2 (5 bases). In germline, CDR1 is MRHNA, CDR2 SNTAGT. V dropped 2 bases and J dropped 5 bases, with 9 bases sitting between them. The CDR3 consists of 14 residues.

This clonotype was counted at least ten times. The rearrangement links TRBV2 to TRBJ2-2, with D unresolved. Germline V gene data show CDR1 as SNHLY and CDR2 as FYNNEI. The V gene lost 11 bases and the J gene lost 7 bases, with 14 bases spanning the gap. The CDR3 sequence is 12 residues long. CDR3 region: CALKTGSGELFF. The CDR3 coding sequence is TGTGCCCTTAAGACGGGTAGCGGGGAGCTGTTTTTT.